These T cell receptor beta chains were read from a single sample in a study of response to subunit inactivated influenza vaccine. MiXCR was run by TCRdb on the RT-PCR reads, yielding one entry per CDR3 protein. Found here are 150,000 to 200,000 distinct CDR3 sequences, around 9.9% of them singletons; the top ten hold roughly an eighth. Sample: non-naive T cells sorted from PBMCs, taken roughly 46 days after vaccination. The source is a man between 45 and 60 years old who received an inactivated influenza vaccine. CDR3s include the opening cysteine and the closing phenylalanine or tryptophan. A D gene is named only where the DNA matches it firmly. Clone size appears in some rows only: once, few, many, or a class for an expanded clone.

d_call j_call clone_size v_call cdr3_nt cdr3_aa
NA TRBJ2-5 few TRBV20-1 TGCAGTCACATGAGGGGGAGGTCGGAGACCCAGTACTTC CSHMRGRSETQYF
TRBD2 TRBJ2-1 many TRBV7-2 TGTGCCAGCAGCGTCGGGGGGGGGATCACTGAGCAGTTCTTC CASSVGGGITEQFF
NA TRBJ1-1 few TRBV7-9 TGTGCCAGCACTTACGGGACAACGAACACTGAAGCTTTCTTT CASTYGTTNTEAFF
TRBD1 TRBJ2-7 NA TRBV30 TGTGCCTGGAGTTCGCCCGGGACAGGGAGGAGACACAGGCAGTACTTC CAWSSPGTGRRHRQYF
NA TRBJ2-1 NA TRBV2 TGTGCCAGCACGCGGGCCTTCTCCTACAATGAGCAGTTCTTC CASTRAFSYNEQFF
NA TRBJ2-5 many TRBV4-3 TGCGCCAGCAGTGTCTCAACAGGGACGGGGACCCAGTACTTC CASSVSTGTGTQYF
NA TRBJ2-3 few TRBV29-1 TGCAGTTCCCTTGGACTAACCGGCACAGATACGCAGTATTTT CSSLGLTGTDTQYF
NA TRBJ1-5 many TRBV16 TGTGCCAGCAGCCAATCAAGGGGAAGTCAGCCCCAGCATTTT CASSQSRGSQPQHF
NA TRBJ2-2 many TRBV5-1 TGCGCCAGCAGCTTCGGTCAACCGCGAGTCACCGGGGAGCTGTTTTTT CASSFGQPRVTGELFF
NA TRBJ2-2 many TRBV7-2 TGTGCCAGCAGCGGCGTACAGGGCGGAACCGGGGAGCTGTTTTTT CASSGVQGGTGELFF
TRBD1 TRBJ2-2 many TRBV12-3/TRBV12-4 TGTGCCAGCAGTTTAGAAGGGACAGTCACCGGGGAGCTGTTTTTT CASSLEGTVTGELFF
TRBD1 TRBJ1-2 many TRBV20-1 TGCAGTGCCATGCAGGGGGATGGCTACACCTTC CSAMQGDGYTF
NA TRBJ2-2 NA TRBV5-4 TGTGCCAGCAGCTTGTGGTTACACGGGGAGCTGTTTTTT CASSLWLHGELFF
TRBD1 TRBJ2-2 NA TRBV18 TGTGCCAGCTCGCGGGGACAGGCGAACACCGGGGAGCTGTTTTTT CASSRGQANTGELFF
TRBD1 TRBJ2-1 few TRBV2 TGTGCCAGCAGCACCGGGACAGTCTACAATGAGCAGTTCTTC CASSTGTVYNEQFF
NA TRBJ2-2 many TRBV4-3 TGCGCCAGCAGCCAAGATACCTCAGGGGTTGGGCGCACCGGGGAGCTGTTTTTT CASSQDTSGVGRTGELFF
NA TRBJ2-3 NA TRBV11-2 TGTGCCAGCAGCTTAAGGGGGGGAGATCCCACAGATACGCAGTATTTT CASSLRGGDPTDTQYF
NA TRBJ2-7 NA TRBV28 TGTGCCAGCAGTTTGCCTGCTGCCGGGCGCTACGAGCAGTACTTC CASSLPAAGRYEQYF
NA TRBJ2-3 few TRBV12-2 TGTGCAAGTCGCTTAGCCCAGCGGGATACGCAGTATTTT CASRLAQRDTQYF
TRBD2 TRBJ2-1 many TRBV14 TGTGCCAGCAGCCAACTCGCAAGCGGGGGGGATTCTGAGCAGTTCTTC CASSQLASGGDSEQFF
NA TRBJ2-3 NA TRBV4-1 TGCGCCAGCAGCCAACGGACAGGCACAGATACGCAGTATTTT CASSQRTGTDTQYF
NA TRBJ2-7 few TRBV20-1 TGCAGTGCTAGAGCACTAGCAAGTCCCTACGAGCAGTACTTC CSARALASPYEQYF
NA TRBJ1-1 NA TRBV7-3 TGTGCCAGCAGCCCCGACGGGCGGGGGTCTGAAGCTTTCTTT CASSPDGRGSEAFF
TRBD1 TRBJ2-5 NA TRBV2 TGTGCCAGCAGTCCGGGACAGGGGGGGTTCGAGACCCAGTACTTC CASSPGQGGFETQYF
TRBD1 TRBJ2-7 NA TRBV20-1 TGCAGTGCTAGAGGCAGTCAGGGGGCTTGGATTTACGAGCAGTACTTC CSARGSQGAWIYEQYF
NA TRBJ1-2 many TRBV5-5 TGTGCCAGCAGCTTGGGACCTCTCGAGGGCTACACCTTC CASSLGPLEGYTF
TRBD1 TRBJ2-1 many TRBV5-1 TGCGCCAGCAGCCAGAAAATCGGACAGGGGGATAATGAGCAGTTCTTC CASSQKIGQGDNEQFF
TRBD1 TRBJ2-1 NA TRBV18 TGTGCCAGCTCACCACAGGGGGCATACAATGAGCAGTTCTTC CASSPQGAYNEQFF
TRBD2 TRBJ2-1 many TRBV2 TGTGCCAGCAGGGGGGTTCTAGCGGGACAGCAGTTCTTC CASRGVLAGQQFF
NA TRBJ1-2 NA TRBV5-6 TGTGCCAGCAGCTTGGCGGGTTCCAGGTCTTCGTTTGACTATGGCTACACCTTC CASSLAGSRSSFDYGYTF
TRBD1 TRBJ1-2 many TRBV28 TGTGCCAGCAGGACAACAGGGGGTGGCTACACCTTC CASRTTGGGYTF
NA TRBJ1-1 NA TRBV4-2 TGTGCCAGCAGCCAAGATGGTAGGGGGGACACTGAAGCTTTCTTT CASSQDGRGDTEAFF
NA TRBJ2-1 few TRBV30 TGTGCCTGGAGTGTACAAGATGAGCAGTTCTTC CAWSVQDEQFF
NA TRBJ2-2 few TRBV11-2 TGTGCCAGCACCACCTCGCTGGGGTTCGCCGGGGAGCTGTTTTTT CASTTSLGFAGELFF
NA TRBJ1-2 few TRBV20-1 TGCAGTGCTTCAGGGCCAGGGGCCAAAGGATCCTACACCTTC CSASGPGAKGSYTF
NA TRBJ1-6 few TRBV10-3 TGTGCCATCAGTGAGTCGACAGTTTCACCCCTCCACTTT CAISESTVSPLHF
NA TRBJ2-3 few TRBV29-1 TGCAGCGTTGGATACAACACAGATACGCAGTATTTT CSVGYNTDTQYF
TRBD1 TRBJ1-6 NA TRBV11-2 TGTGCCAGCAGCTCCTTCGGGACAGGCCCGAATTCACCCCTCCACTTT CASSSFGTGPNSPLHF
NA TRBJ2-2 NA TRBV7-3 TGTGCCAGCAGCTTAATAGCGGACACCGGGGAGCTGTTTTTT CASSLIADTGELFF
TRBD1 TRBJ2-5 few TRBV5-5 TGTGCCAGCAGCATTCCTCCGACAGGGGCCGGAGAGACCCAGTACTTC CASSIPPTGAGETQYF
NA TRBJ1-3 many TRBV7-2 TGTGCCAGCAGCTTAGCGCAGGGTCGTAACACCATATATTTT CASSLAQGRNTIYF
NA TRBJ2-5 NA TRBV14 TGTGCCAGCAGACAAGATTCCCAAGAGACCCAGTACTTC CASRQDSQETQYF
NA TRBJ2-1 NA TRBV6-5 TGTGCCAGCAGTTACGGACTACCGACATACAATGAGCAGTTCTTC CASSYGLPTYNEQFF
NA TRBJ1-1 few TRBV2 TGTGCCAGCAGTGAGGGGCAGGGGAACACTGAAGCTTTCTTT CASSEGQGNTEAFF